This entry lists 19 T cell receptor beta chains sequenced from one sample in a study of blood T cell repertoires in COVID-19 (dated by TCRdb to about 2020). Library method: the immunoSEQ multiplex PCR assay. Sourced from immuneACCESS, this table was stored by TCRdb with only in-frame sequences that have V and J called. A share of the clones is absent; for the studies checked, an unresolved V gene accounts for under half, and the remainder has no known explanation. This sample gives a few hundred thousand clones in total; 85% of them show up just once. Around 7.2% of the sample is in the top ten clones. Sequencing used peripheral blood. These receptors were collected from a human donor in a cohort sampled during active COVID-19.

The chain uses TRBV3-1 (or the pseudogene TRBV3-2) and TRBJ2-7; D possibly corresponds to TRBD1 (6 bases). Trimming left V 1 base short and J 3 bases short, with 13 bases between. Looked up from germline, CDR1 is LGHDT and CDR2 is YNNKEL (reference sequence). There are 15 residues in the CDR3. DNA for the CDR3: TGTGCCAGCAGCCAAGCCCTAGGGGGAAACTACGAGCAGTACTTC. Its protein is CASSQALGGNYEQYF.

This chain uses TRBV5-5 with TRBJ1-2; D is unclear. Germline CDR1 is SGHKS and CDR2 is YYEKEE (reference sequence). V lost 3 bases to trimming and J lost 3 bases, with 12 bases between them. The CDR3 length is 14 residues. The CDR3 coding sequence is TGTGCCAGCAGCTGGGCAGGTCTTGACTATGGCTACACCTTC. It is translated as CASSWAGLDYGYTF. The entire variable domain, with the rest obtained from reference TRBV5-5 and TRBJ1-2, is as follows: DAGVTQSPTHLIKTRGQQVTLRCSPISGHKSVSWYQQVLGQGPQFIFQYYEKEERGRGNFPDRFSARQFPNYSSELNVNALLLGDSALYLCASSWAGLDYGYTFGSGTRLTVV.

The rearrangement uses TRBV12-5 and TRBJ1-5, with 9 bases identical to TRBD1. V shed 6 bases, J shed 6 bases, and the junction held 6 bases outside the gene matches. This CDR3 comprises 14 residues. Germline lookup yields CDR1 LGHNT and CDR2 FRNRAP. The CDR3 spells CASGPDRGGQPQHF. The CDR3 DNA reads TGTGCTAGTGGCCCGGACAGGGGAGGTCAGCCCCAGCATTTT. The full variable domain, in which reference TRBV12-5 and TRBJ1-5 provide the parts outside the CDR3, is DARVTQTPRHKVTEMGQEVTMRCQPILGHNTVFWYRQTMMQGLELLAYFRNRAPLDDSGMPKDRFSAEMPDATLATLKIQPSEPRDSAVYFCASGPDRGGQPQHFGDGTRLSIL.

This clone occurred a few times. The chain carries TRBV5-5 and TRBJ2-3; 8 bases align to TRBD2. This CDR3 is built from 15 residues. V shed 0 bases, J shed 7 bases, and the junction held 7 bases outside the gene matches. Germline assignment: CDR1 SGHKS and CDR2 YYEKEE (reference sequence). DNA of the CDR3: TGTGCCAGCAGCTTGGGTAGCGGGGTTGTGAATACGCAGTATTTT. Residues: CASSLGSGVVNTQYF.

V is TRBV2 and J is TRBJ2-1, with D uncertain. The ends were cut back, 6 bases at V and 7 bases at J, with 7 bases in the middle. Germline CDR1 reads SNHLY; CDR2 reads FYNNEI. CDR3 length equals 11 residues. CDR3 amino acids: CASSLKNEQFF. The CDR3 DNA reads TGTGCCAGCAGCCTAAAAAATGAGCAGTTCTTC. Looking up the rest from reference TRBV2 and TRBJ2-1 gives the full variable domain: EPEVTQTPSHQVTQMGQEVILRCVPISNHLYFYWYRQILGQKVEFLVSFYNNEISEKSEIFDDQFSVERPDGSNFTLKIRSTKLEDSAMYFCASSLKNEQFFGPGTRLTVL.

This chain connects TRBV19 to TRBJ2-5; possible D gene TRBD2, 7 bases. Germline V gene sequence: CDR1 LNHDA, CDR2 SQIVND (reference sequence). This CDR3 comprises 16 residues. Trimming cost V 6 bases and J 4 bases, with 21 bases left between them. The CDR3 sequence is CASRNGTGGGGETQYF. The CDR3 bases are TGTGCCAGTAGGAACGGTACGGGGGGCGGTGGAGAGACCCAGTACTTC.

In this sample, this clone turned up once. The chain employs TRBV7-9 and TRBJ1-1; D possibly corresponds to TRBD1 (6 bases). V was shortened by 1 base and J by 3 bases, with 18 bases between the two germline ends. The CDR3 spans 17 residues. From germline, CDR1 is SEHNR and CDR2 FQNEAQ (reference sequence). The CDR3 nucleotides read TGTGCCAGCAGCTTAGGTTCCTGGGGGCAGTATGACACTGAAGCTTTCTTT. It encodes CASSLGSWGQYDTEAFF. The whole variable domain, filled in from reference TRBV7-9 and TRBJ1-1, reads DTGVSQNPRHKITKRGQNVTFRCDPISEHNRLYWYRQTLGQGPEFLTYFQNEAQLEKSRLLSDRFSAERPKGSFSTLEIQRTEQGDSAMYLCASSLGSWGQYDTEAFFGQGTRLTVV.

The V gene is TRBV5-8, the J gene TRBJ1-2; 9 bases are a match to TRBD1. Germline loops: CDR1 SGHTS, CDR2 YDEGEE. The CDR3 is 14 residues long. The V gene end was trimmed by 6 bases and the J gene end by 2 bases; junction bases not matched to a gene: 5. The CDR3 nucleotides are TGTGCCAGCACTATCGGACAGGGGAACTATGGCTACACCTTC. This encodes CASTIGQGNYGYTF.

This sequence joins TRBV18 and TRBJ1-1; maybe TRBD1 (5 bases). From germline, CDR1 is KGHSH and CDR2 LQKENI. The length of the CDR3 is 11 residues. Trimming stripped 4 bases from V and 11 bases from J, with 11 bases between. For the CDR3, the DNA is TGTGCCAGCTCACACAACAGGACGGCTTTCTTT. Protein product: CASSHNRTAFF.

This rearrangement joins TRBV2 to TRBJ1-1; D uncertain. The CDR3 is 14 amino acids. In germline, CDR1 is SNHLY, CDR2 FYNNEI. Trimming shortened V by 8 bases and J by 0 bases, and 13 bases separated the two germline ends. This CDR3 reads CASRMADLNTEAFF. CDR3 nucleotide sequence: TGTGCCAGCCGGATGGCGGACTTGAACACTGAAGCTTTCTTT.

The chain is built from TRBV7-2 and TRBJ2-1; D gene unclear. V was trimmed by 2 bases and J by 2 bases, leaving 4 bases between them. This CDR3 is built from 13 residues. Germline V gene sequence: CDR1 SGHTA, CDR2 FQGNSA. CDR3 amino acids: CASSLNTYNEQFF. CDR3 bases: TGTGCCAGCAGCTTAAACACCTACAATGAGCAGTTCTTC. The full variable domain, completed using reference TRBV7-2 and TRBJ2-1, is GAGVSQSPSNKVTEKGKDVELRCDPISGHTALYWYRQSLGQGLEFLIYFQGNSAPDKSGLPSDRFSAERTGGSVSTLTIQRTQQEDSAVYLCASSLNTYNEQFFGPGTRLTVL.

J is TRBJ1-1 and V is TRBV27; D is undetermined. Germline-derived CDR1 and CDR2 are MNHEY and SMNVEV (reference sequence). The CDR3 has 14 amino acids. The V gene lost 3 bases and the J gene lost 5 bases, with 13 bases spanning the gap. The CDR3 DNA follows: TGTGCCAGCAGTTTTAGTGCCCGAGTGACTGAAGCTTTCTTT. The encoded protein is CASSFSARVTEAFF.

This clone appeared a single time. The genes are TRBV10-1 and TRBJ1-2, with 9 bases identical to TRBD1. Trimming removed 6 bases from V and 8 bases from J; junction bases left unmatched: 4. This CDR3 is built from 12 residues. Germline-derived CDR1 and CDR2 are WNHNN and SYGVQD (reference sequence). Here the CDR3 reads CASRRTGAGYTF. In DNA form, the CDR3 reads TGCGCCAGCAGGCGGACAGGGGCCGGCTACACCTTC.

The chain combines TRBV5-8 with TRBJ1-2, with D maybe TRBD1 (5 bases). V gave up 3 bases and J gave up 4 bases, with 13 bases separating them. Germline values: CDR1 SGHTS, CDR2 YDEGEE. This CDR3 spans 14 amino acids. The CDR3 reads CASSSGLGRYGYTF. In nucleotides, the CDR3 is TGTGCCAGCAGCTCGGGACTAGGCCGCTATGGCTACACCTTC.

The rearrangement links TRBV5-6 to TRBJ2-7; no firm D call. In germline, CDR1 is SGHDT, CDR2 YYEEEE. There are 12 residues in the CDR3. V was trimmed by 1 base and J by 6 bases, leaving 8 bases between them. CDR3 sequence: CASSLPLGEQYF. In DNA, the CDR3 is TGTGCCAGCAGCTTGCCGCTCGGCGAGCAGTACTTC.

The rearrangement uses TRBV10-3 and TRBJ1-2; 10 bases fit TRBD1. CDR3 length: 15 residues. With V trimmed by 10 bases and J by 6 bases, 14 bases remained unmatched. Germline loops: CDR1 ENHRY, CDR2 SYGVKD. The CDR3 DNA reads TGTGCCACCCGTACCGCCCGGGACAGGGGACATGGCTACACCTTC. Translation gives CATRTARDRGHGYTF.

The V call is TRBV6-5, the J call TRBJ1-1, with a tentative D call TRBD1 (6 bases). The V and J ends lost 6 bases and 6 bases respectively, with 8 bases between them. The CDR3 extends over 11 amino acids. Germline CDR1 reads MNHEY; CDR2 reads SVGAGI. The CDR3 bases are TGTGCCAGCAGGTCAGGGGCTGAAGCTTTCTTT. As protein: CASRSGAEAFF.

This chain links TRBV7-2 with TRBJ1-6; maybe TRBD1 (5 bases). The CDR3 sequence is 14 residues long. V shed 3 bases and J shed 4 bases, with 7 bases lying between them. Germline assignment: CDR1 SGHTA and CDR2 FQGNSA. Written as DNA, the CDR3 is TGTGCCAGCAGCTTGACAGCGTATAATTCACCCCTCCACTTT. It encodes CASSLTAYNSPLHF.

The chain is built from TRBV7-9 and TRBJ1-3; D not certain. Germline assignment: CDR1 SEHNR and CDR2 FQNEAQ (reference sequence). The CDR3 has 15 residues. V shed 2 bases and J shed 0 bases, with 8 bases lying between them. CDR3 residues: CASSLLSGSGNTIYF. The CDR3 DNA reads as TGTGCCAGCAGCTTATTGTCAGGCTCTGGAAACACCATATATTTT.